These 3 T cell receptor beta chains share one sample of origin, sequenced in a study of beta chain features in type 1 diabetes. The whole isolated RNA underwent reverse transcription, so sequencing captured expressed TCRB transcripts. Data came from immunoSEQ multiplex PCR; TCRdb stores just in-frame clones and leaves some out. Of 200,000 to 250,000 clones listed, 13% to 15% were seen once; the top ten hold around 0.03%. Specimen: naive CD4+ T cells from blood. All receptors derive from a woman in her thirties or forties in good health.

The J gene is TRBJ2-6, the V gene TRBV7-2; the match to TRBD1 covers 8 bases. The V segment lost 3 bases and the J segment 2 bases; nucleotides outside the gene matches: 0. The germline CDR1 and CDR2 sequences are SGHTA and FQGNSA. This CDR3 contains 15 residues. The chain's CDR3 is CASSLTGAGANVLTF. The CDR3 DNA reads TGTGCCAGCAGCTTGACAGGGGCTGGGGCCAACGTCCTGACTTTC. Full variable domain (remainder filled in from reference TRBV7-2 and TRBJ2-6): GAGVSQSPSNKVTEKGKDVELRCDPISGHTALYWYRQSLGQGLEFLIYFQGNSAPDKSGLPSDRFSAERTGGSVSTLTIQRTQQEDSAVYLCASSLTGAGANVLTFGAGSRLTVL.

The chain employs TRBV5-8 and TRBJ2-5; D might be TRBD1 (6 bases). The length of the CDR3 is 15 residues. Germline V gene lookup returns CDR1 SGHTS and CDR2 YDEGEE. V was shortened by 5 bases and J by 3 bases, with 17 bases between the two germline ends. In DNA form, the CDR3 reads TGTGCCAGCAGTTTTGACAGGACCAGTGAAGAGACCCAGTACTTC. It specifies CASSFDRTSEETQYF.

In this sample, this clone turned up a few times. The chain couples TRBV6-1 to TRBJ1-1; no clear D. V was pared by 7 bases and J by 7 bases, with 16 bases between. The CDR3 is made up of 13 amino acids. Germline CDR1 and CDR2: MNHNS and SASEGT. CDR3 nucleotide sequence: TGTGCCAGCAAATGGACGGAGGGAGGTGAAGCTTTCTTT. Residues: CASKWTEGGEAFF.